This T cell receptor (beta chain) is drawn from a study of CD8+ T cells in alopecia areata. Study observations and caveats: Scalp samples also yield sequences of resident alphabeta T cells from normal skin.

Treatment reported: oral pan-JAK inhibitor, 5-10 mg twice daily. The CDR3 length is 10 residues. Germline CDR1 reads SNHLY; CDR2 reads FYNNEI. The germline V and J ends were trimmed by 6 bases and 9 bases, with 6 bases remaining between them. On this clone: Its antigen is unknown.

Sequencing used cDNA as its template, made by extracting RNA and reverse transcribing it. Sequencing was performed with immunoSEQ multiplex PCR; in TCRdb, only in-frame clones are kept and a portion is missing. The sample lists around 86,000 clones, approximately 70% occurring once. This rearrangement joins TRBV2 to TRBJ2-1; D remains unclear. The material sequenced was CD8+ T cells sorted from blood, taken around week 44, from a patient treated with tofacitinib. The sequence derives from a human donor with alopecia areata. CDR3 DNA sequence: TGTGCCAGCAGGTCAAGTGAGCAGTTCTTC. This gives the protein CASRSSEQFF. The full variable domain, with the rest looked up from reference TRBV2 and TRBJ2-1, is EPEVTQTPSHQVTQMGQEVILRCVPISNHLYFYWYRQILGQKVEFLVSFYNNEISEKSEIFDDQFSVERPDGSNFTLKIRSTKLEDSAMYFCASRSSEQFFGPGTRLTVL.